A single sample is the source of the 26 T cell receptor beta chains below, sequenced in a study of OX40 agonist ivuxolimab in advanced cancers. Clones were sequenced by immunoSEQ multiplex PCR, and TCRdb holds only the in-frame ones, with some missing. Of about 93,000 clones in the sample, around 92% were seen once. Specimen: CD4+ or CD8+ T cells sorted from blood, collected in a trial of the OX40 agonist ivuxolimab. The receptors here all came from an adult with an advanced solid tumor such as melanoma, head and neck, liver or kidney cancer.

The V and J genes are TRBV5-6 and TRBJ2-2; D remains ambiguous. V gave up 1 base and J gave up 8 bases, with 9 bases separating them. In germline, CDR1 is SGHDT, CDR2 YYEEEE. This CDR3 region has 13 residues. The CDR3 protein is CASSLLLIGELFF. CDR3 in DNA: TGTGCCAGCAGCTTGTTGTTGATAGGGGAGCTGTTTTTT.

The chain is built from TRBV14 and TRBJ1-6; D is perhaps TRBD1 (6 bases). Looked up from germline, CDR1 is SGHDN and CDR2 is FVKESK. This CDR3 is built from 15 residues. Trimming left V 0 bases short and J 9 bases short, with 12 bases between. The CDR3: CASSQDAGGVSPLHF. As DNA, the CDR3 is TGTGCCAGCAGCCAAGATGCCGGGGGCGTTTCACCCCTCCACTTT. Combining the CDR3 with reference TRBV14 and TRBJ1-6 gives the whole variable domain EAGVTQFPSHSVIEKGQTVTLRCDPISGHDNLYWYRRVMGKEIKFLLHFVKESKQDESGMPNNRFLAERTGGTYSTLKVQPAELEDSGVYFCASSQDAGGVSPLHFGNGTRLTVT.

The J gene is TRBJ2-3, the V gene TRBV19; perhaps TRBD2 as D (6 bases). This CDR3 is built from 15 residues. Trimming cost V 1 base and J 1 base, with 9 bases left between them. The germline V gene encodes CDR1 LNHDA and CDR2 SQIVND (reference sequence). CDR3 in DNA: TGTGCCAGTAGTATAGGGGCTAGCGGCACAGATACGCAGTATTTT. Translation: CASSIGASGTDTQYF.

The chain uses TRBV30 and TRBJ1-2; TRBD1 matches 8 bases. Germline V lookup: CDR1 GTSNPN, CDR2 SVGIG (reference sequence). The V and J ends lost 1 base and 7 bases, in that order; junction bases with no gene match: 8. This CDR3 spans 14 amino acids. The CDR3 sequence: CAWSGRGREGGYTF. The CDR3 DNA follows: TGTGCCTGGAGTGGCAGGGGGCGTGAGGGTGGCTACACCTTC.

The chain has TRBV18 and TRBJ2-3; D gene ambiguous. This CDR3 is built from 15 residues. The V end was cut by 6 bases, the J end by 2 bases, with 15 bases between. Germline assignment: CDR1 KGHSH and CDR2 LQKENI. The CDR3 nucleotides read TGTGCCAGCTCTATGTCGATAGCTACCACAGATACGCAGTATTTT. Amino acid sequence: CASSMSIATTDTQYF.

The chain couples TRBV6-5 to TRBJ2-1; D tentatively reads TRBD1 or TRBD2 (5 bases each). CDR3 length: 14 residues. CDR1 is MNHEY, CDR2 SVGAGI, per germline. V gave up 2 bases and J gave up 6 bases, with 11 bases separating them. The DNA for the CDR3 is TGTGCCAGCAGTTACGGGGGTGCGGTCAATGAGCAGTTCTTC. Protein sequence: CASSYGGAVNEQFF.

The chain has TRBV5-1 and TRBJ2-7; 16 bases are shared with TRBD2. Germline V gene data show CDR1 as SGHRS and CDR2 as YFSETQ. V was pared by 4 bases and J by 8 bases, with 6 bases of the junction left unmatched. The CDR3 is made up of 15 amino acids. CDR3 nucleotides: TGCGCCAGCAGCCCCGGGACTAGCGGGAGGGAAAAGCAGTACTTC. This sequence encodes CASSPGTSGREKQYF. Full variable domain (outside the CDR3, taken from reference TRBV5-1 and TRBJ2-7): KAGVTQTPRYLIKTRGQQVTLSCSPISGHRSVSWYQQTPGQGLQFLFEYFSETQRNKGNFPGRFSGRQFSNSRSEMNVSTLELGDSALYLCASSPGTSGREKQYFGPGTRLTVT.

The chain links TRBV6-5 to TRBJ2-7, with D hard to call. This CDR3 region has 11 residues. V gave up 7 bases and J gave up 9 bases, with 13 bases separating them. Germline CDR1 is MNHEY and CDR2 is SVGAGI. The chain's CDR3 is CASNPGTGQYF. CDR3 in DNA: TGTGCCAGCAATCCCGGCACCGGGCAGTACTTC.

The CDR3 DNA sequence: TGCGCCAGCAGTGAGCCAGGGACAGGGCGGTATGGCTACACCTTC. It specifies CASSEPGTGRYGYTF. The chain carries TRBV10-2 and TRBJ1-2, with 9 bases that match TRBD1. J was trimmed by 5 bases and V by 2 bases; bases with no gene match: 6. Looked up from germline, CDR1 is WSHSY and CDR2 is SAAADI. This CDR3 has 15 amino acids.

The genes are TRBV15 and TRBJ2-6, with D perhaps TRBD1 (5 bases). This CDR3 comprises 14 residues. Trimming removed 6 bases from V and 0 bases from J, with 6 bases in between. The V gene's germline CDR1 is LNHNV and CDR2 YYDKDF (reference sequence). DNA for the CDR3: TGTGCCACCAGGACAGACTCTGGGGCCAACGTCCTGACTTTC. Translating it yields CATRTDSGANVLTF.

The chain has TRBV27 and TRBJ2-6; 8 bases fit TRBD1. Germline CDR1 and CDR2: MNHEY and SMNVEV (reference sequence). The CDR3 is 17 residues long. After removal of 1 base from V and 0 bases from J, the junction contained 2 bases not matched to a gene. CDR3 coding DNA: TGTGCCAGCAGTTTATGGACAGGGACCTCTGGGGCCAACGTCCTGACTTTC. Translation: CASSLWTGTSGANVLTF.

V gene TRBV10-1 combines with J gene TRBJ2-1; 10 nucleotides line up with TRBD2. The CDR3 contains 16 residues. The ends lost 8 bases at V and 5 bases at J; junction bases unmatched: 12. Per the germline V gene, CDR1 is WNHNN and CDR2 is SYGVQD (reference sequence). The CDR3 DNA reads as TGCGCCAGCGTTTCGCCGGCTAGCGGGAGCCACAATGAGCAGTTCTTC. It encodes CASVSPASGSHNEQFF.

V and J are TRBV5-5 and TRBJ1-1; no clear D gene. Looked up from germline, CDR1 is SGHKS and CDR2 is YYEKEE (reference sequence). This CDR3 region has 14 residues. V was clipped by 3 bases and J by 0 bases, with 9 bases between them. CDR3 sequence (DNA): TGTGCCAGCAGCTCCGAAACCATGAACACTGAAGCTTTCTTT. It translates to CASSSETMNTEAFF.

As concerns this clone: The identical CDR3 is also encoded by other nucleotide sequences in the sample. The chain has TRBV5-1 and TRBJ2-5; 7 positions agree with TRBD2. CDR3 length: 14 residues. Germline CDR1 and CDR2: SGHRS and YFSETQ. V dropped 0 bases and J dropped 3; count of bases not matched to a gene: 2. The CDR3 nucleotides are TGCGCCAGCAGCTTGGCTGGGGGGGAAGAGACCCAGTACTTC. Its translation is CASSLAGGEETQYF.

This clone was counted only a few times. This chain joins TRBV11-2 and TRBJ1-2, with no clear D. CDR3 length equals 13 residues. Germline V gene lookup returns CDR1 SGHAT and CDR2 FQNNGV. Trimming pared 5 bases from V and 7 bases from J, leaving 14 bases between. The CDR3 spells CASSHQPQFGYTF. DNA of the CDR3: TGTGCCAGCAGCCACCAGCCACAGTTTGGCTACACCTTC.

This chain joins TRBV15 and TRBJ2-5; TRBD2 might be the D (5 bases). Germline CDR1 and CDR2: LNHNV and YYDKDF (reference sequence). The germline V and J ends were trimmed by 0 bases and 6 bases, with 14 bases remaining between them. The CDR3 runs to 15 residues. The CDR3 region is CATSREGGLGKTQYF. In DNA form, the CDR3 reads TGTGCCACCAGCAGAGAAGGAGGATTGGGAAAGACCCAGTACTTC.

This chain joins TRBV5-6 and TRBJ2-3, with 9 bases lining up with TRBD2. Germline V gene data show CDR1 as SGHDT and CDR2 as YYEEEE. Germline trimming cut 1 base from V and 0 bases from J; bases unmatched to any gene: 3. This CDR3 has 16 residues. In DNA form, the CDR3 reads TGTGCCAGCAGCTTGCTCGGGACTAGCAGCACAGATACGCAGTATTTT. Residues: CASSLLGTSSTDTQYF.

The CDR3 is CASSLTGNTIYF. The CDR3 nucleotides are TGTGCCAGCAGTCTAACGGGAAACACCATATATTTT. The gene calls are TRBV6-6 and TRBJ1-3; no reliable D call. The germline gives CDR1 MNHNY, CDR2 SVGAGI (reference sequence). With 5 bases removed from V and 4 bases from J, the gap between germline ends came to 6 bases. The CDR3 totals 12 residues.

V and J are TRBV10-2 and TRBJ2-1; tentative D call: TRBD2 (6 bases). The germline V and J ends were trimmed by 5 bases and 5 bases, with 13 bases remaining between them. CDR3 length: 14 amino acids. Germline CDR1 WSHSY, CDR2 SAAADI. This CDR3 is CASSFAGRNNEQFF. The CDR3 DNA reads TGCGCCAGCAGTTTTGCGGGACGCAACAATGAGCAGTTCTTC.

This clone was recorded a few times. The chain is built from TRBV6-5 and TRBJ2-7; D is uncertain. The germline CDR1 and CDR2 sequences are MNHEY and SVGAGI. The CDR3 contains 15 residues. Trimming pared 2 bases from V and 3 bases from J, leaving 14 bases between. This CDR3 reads CASSYAHLDGYEQYF. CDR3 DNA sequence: TGTGCCAGCAGTTACGCCCATTTAGACGGCTACGAGCAGTACTTC.

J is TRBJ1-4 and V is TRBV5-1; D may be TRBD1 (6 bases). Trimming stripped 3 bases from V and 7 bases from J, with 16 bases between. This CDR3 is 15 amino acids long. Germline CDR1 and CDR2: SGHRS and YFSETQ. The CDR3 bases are TGCGCCAGCAGCTCCCGAGGGGCAGGGGTTGAAAAACTGTTTTTT. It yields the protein CASSSRGAGVEKLFF.

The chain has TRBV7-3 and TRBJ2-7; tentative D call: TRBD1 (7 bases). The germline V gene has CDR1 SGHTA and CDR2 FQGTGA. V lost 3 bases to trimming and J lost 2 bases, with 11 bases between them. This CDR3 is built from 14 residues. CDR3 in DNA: TGTGCCAGCAGCTTCCAGGGGGGCCCCTACGAGCAGTACTTC. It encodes CASSFQGGPYEQYF.

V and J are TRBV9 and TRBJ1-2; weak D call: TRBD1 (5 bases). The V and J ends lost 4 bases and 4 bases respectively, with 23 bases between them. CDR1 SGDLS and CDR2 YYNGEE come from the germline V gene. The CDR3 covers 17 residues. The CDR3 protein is CASSSRIKGVSGYGYTF. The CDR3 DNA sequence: TGTGCCAGCAGCTCCCGCATAAAAGGGGTGAGTGGCTATGGCTACACCTTC.

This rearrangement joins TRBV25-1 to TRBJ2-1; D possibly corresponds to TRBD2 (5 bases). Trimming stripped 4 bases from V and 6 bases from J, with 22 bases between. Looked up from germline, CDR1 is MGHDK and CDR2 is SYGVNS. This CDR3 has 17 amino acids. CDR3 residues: CASSGSLGEGSFNEQFF. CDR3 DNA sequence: TGTGCCAGCAGTGGGTCGCTCGGCGAGGGATCTTTCAATGAGCAGTTCTTC.

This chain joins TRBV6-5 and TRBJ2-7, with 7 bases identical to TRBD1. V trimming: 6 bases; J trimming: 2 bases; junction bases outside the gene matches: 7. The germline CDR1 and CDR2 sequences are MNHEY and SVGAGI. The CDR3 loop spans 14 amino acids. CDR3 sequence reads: CASRPRQGPYEQYF. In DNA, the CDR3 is TGTGCCAGCAGACCGAGACAGGGCCCCTACGAGCAGTACTTC.

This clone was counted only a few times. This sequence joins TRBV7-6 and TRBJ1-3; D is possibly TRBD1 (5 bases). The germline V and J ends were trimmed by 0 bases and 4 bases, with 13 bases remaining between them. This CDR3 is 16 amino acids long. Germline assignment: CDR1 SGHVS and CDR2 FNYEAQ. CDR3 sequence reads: CASSLAGQRAGNTIYF. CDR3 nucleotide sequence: TGTGCCAGCAGCTTAGCCGGACAAAGAGCAGGAAACACCATATATTTT. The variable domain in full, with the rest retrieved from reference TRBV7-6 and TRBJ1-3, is GAGVSQSPRYKVTKRGQDVALRCDPISGHVSLYWYRQALGQGPEFLTYFNYEAQQDKSGLPNDRFSAERPEGSISTLTIQRTEQRDSAMYRCASSLAGQRAGNTIYFGEGSWLTVV.